This T cell receptor beta chain was retrieved from a study of blood T cell repertoires in COVID-19. Turning to the study itself: COVID-19 samples collected from the United States, Italy and Spain covered acute and convalescent phases. In each case, the material was cDNA or gDNA derived from T cells, B-cell-depleted T cells, or PBMCs.

Original processing methods: Estimation of nucleated cell counts was performed using reference gene primer amplification. Libraries were prepared by immunoSEQ multiplex PCR; TCRdb keeps only in-frame clonotypes and omits some of them. V and J calls and clone size follow that table, whereas D and trimming were derived from the DNA. Altogether 380,000 or so clones are present, 70% to 85% being singletons, with the ten largest covering more than 0.85%. Germline V gives CDR1 SQVTM, CDR2 ANQGSEA. The CDR3 is 12 amino acids. Between the trimmed V and J ends, which lost 4 bases and 5 bases, there was a span of 11 bases.

V is TRBV29-1 and J is TRBJ2-5; TRBD2 is a possible D gene (5 bases). The receptor was isolated from a human donor with acute or convalescent COVID-19. The donor label of this sample is uncertain. Input material: peripheral blood. The CDR3 is CSVAEGYETQYF. CDR3 DNA sequence: TGCAGCGTTGCCGAGGGCTACGAGACCCAGTACTTC. The variable domain in full, completed from reference TRBV29-1 and TRBJ2-5, reads SAVISQKPSRDICQRGTSLTIQCQVDSQVTMMFWYRQQPGQSLTLIATANQGSEATYESGFVIDKFPISRPNLTFSTLTVSNMSPEDSSIYLCSVAEGYETQYFGPGTRLLVL.